A single sample gave rise to the 19 T cell receptor beta chains below, sequenced in a study of T cell changes during pregnancy in multiple sclerosis. Sequenced by immunoSEQ multiplex PCR; TCRdb stores in-frame clones only, minus some. The data show roughly 80,000 clones, roughly 91% seen once. This sample comprised peripheral blood, obtained in the first trimester of pregnancy. These TCRs come from a female donor with multiple sclerosis, enrolled in a pregnancy study.

The chain couples TRBV4-1 to TRBJ2-5; D is unclear. Trimming removed 4 bases from V and 4 bases from J, with 19 bases in between. The CDR3 is 16 residues long. Germline V gene data show CDR1 as MGHRA and CDR2 as YSYEKL. The CDR3 region is CASSRLGGTRGETQYF. The CDR3 DNA is TGCGCCAGCAGCCGCCTCGGCGGAACGAGAGGAGAGACCCAGTACTTC.

The CDR3 reads CASSYSGGANYGYTF. CDR3 DNA: TGTGCCAGCAGTTACTCGGGGGGGGCTAACTATGGCTACACCTTC. The rearrangement uses TRBV6-5 and TRBJ1-2; a weak D match, TRBD1 (5 bases). The germline V gene has CDR1 MNHEY and CDR2 SVGAGI. This CDR3 spans 15 amino acids. Trimming pared 0 bases from V and 0 bases from J, leaving 8 bases between.

The J gene is TRBJ2-7, the V gene TRBV28, with D tentatively TRBD1 (6 bases). This CDR3 is built from 14 residues. Germline values: CDR1 MDHEN, CDR2 SYDVKM. Trimming stripped 6 bases from V and 3 bases from J, with 15 bases between. Here the CDR3 DNA reads TGTGCCAGCAGCCCCCGGGACAACCGCTACGAGCAGTACTTC. Translation: CASSPRDNRYEQYF.

The chain is built from TRBV18 and TRBJ2-5; D is undetermined. V was clipped by 4 bases and J by 1 base, with 16 bases between them. The CDR3 covers 16 residues. Germline V gives CDR1 KGHSH, CDR2 LQKENI. CDR3 nucleotides: TGTGCCAGCTCACTATTCAAAGGAGCCCTCCAAGAGACCCAGTACTTC. This sequence encodes CASSLFKGALQETQYF.

The J gene is TRBJ2-5, the V gene TRBV6-5; 11 positions match TRBD2. Looked up from germline, CDR1 is MNHEY and CDR2 is SVGAGI. V shed 6 bases and J 6 bases; nucleotides not matched to a gene: 9. This CDR3 contains 15 residues. In DNA form, the CDR3 reads TGTGCCAGCAGGCAACTAGCGGGAGATGGGAAGACCCAGTACTTC. This codes for CASRQLAGDGKTQYF.

This chain uses TRBV9 with TRBJ1-5; 8 bases match TRBD1. The CDR3 is 17 amino acids. Losses at the gene ends were 3 bases for V and 5 bases for J; bases not matched to a gene: 13. Germline CDR1 reads SGDLS; CDR2 reads YYNGEE. The CDR3 here is CASSAPGQDIRDQPQHF. The CDR3 region has the DNA TGTGCCAGCAGCGCCCCGGGACAGGATATTCGGGATCAGCCCCAGCATTTT.

The CDR3 spells CASSMRGSHNEQFF. The CDR3 coding sequence is TGTGCCAGTAGTATGCGGGGTAGCCACAATGAGCAGTTCTTC. The chain couples TRBV19 to TRBJ2-1; maybe TRBD2 (6 bases). V was pared by 3 bases and J by 5 bases, with 11 bases between. CDR1 is LNHDA and CDR2 is SQIVND in the germline V gene (reference sequence). The CDR3 covers 14 residues.

This chain links TRBV6-1 with TRBJ2-5; D is possibly TRBD2 (6 bases). The germline gives CDR1 MNHNS, CDR2 SASEGT. The CDR3 runs 14 residues. With 4 bases removed from V and 5 bases from J, the gap between germline ends came to 14 bases. CDR3 protein: CASSAGLPGETQYF. The DNA of the CDR3 is TGTGCCAGCAGTGCGGGACTGCCGGGGGAGACCCAGTACTTC.

This chain uses TRBV5-8 with TRBJ1-1; D unclear. V lost 2 bases and J lost 4, with 12 bases in between. Germline V gene lookup returns CDR1 SGHTS and CDR2 YDEGEE. The CDR3 runs to 14 residues. CDR3 sequence: CASSLGPRGTEAFF. CDR3 DNA sequence: TGTGCCAGCAGCTTAGGTCCGAGAGGCACTGAAGCTTTCTTT.

In this sample, this clone turned up a few times. V gene TRBV7-9 combines with J gene TRBJ1-4; no reliable D call. The CDR3 contains 14 residues. The V end lost 2 bases, the J end lost 6 bases, and 10 bases lay between the germline ends. Germline loops: CDR1 SEHNR, CDR2 FQNEAQ (reference sequence). The CDR3, as DNA: TGTGCCAGCAGCTTAAGAGCCCCTTATGAAAAACTGTTTTTT. Protein: CASSLRAPYEKLFF. Full variable domain (missing parts from reference TRBV7-9 and TRBJ1-4): DTGVSQNPRHKITKRGQNVTFRCDPISEHNRLYWYRQTLGQGPEFLTYFQNEAQLEKSRLLSDRFSAERPKGSFSTLEIQRTEQGDSAMYLCASSLRAPYEKLFFGSGTQLSVL.

The chain has TRBV6-6 and TRBJ1-2, with a weak D call TRBD1 (5 bases). Trimming stripped 5 bases from V and 5 bases from J, with 6 bases between. The length of the CDR3 is 11 residues. Germline V gene data show CDR1 as MNHNY and CDR2 as SVGAGI (reference sequence). The CDR3 DNA follows: TGTGCCAGCAGTACAGGATATGGCTACACCTTC. Protein sequence: CASSTGYGYTF.

The V call is TRBV15, the J call TRBJ1-2; the match to TRBD1 covers 8 bases. Trimming cost V 0 bases and J 3 bases; bases outside gene matches: 9. The CDR3 loop spans 17 amino acids. Germline lookup yields CDR1 LNHNV and CDR2 YYDKDF (reference sequence). The CDR3, as DNA: TGTGCCACCAGCAGAGATCGGGCCCAGGGGGCAGACTATGGCTACACCTTC. Amino acid sequence: CATSRDRAQGADYGYTF.

This sequence joins TRBV7-9 and TRBJ2-1, with TRBD2 matching over 14 bases. The CDR3 extends over 17 amino acids. Germline V gene lookup returns CDR1 SEHNR and CDR2 FQNEAQ (reference sequence). V lost 7 bases to trimming and J lost 2 bases; unmatched junction nucleotides: 7. DNA for the CDR3: TGTGCCAGCACCATCGGGACTAGCGGGGGCGCCTACAATGAGCAGTTCTTC. Amino acid sequence: CASTIGTSGGAYNEQFF.

The V and J genes are TRBV2 and TRBJ1-1; 10 positions agree with TRBD1. Germline CDR1 SNHLY, CDR2 FYNNEI. The CDR3 extends over 14 amino acids. Trimming cost V 7 bases and J 8 bases; bases outside gene matches: 10. The CDR3 here is CASTTRQGANEAFF. The CDR3 DNA reads TGTGCCAGCACTACCAGACAGGGGGCCAACGAAGCTTTCTTT.

The chain joins TRBV27 to TRBJ2-2, with 8 bases matching TRBD1. The germline gives CDR1 MNHEY, CDR2 SMNVEV (reference sequence). J gave up 3 bases and V 6 bases, and 3 bases lay outside the gene matches. The CDR3 consists of 14 residues. The CDR3 DNA is TGTGCCAGCAGACTGACAGGGGACACCGGGGAGCTGTTTTTT. Its protein is CASRLTGDTGELFF.

V is TRBV5-1 and J is TRBJ1-5; D not certain. Germline CDR1 SGHRS, CDR2 YFSETQ. V dropped 1 base and J dropped 1 base, with 9 bases sitting between them. The CDR3 is 15 amino acids. This CDR3 reads CASSLRSGSNQPQHF. The CDR3 DNA is TGCGCCAGCAGCTTGAGGAGCGGGAGCAATCAGCCCCAGCATTTT.

The rearrangement joins TRBV25-1 to TRBJ2-7; TRBD2 might be the D (6 bases). CDR1 is MGHDK and CDR2 is SYGVNS in the germline V gene. The CDR3 contains 15 residues. Trimming removed 5 bases at V and 5 bases at J, with 19 bases between. CDR3 in amino acids: CASSHSSLTGDEQYF. CDR3 nucleotides: TGTGCCAGCAGTCACTCCTCCCTAACGGGGGACGAGCAGTACTTC.

This chain links TRBV7-9 with TRBJ2-1; TRBD2 might be the D (5 bases). Between the trimmed V and J ends, which lost 5 bases and 9 bases, there was a span of 11 bases. Germline V CDR1 and CDR2: SEHNR, FQNEAQ (reference sequence). CDR3 size: 12 residues. The CDR3 protein is CASSERGLEQFF. CDR3 DNA: TGTGCCAGCAGCGAGCGAGGGCTTGAGCAGTTCTTC. The full variable domain, rest sourced from reference TRBV7-9 and TRBJ2-1, is DTGVSQNPRHKITKRGQNVTFRCDPISEHNRLYWYRQTLGQGPEFLTYFQNEAQLEKSRLLSDRFSAERPKGSFSTLEIQRTEQGDSAMYLCASSERGLEQFFGPGTRLTVL.

The chain uses TRBV2 and TRBJ1-5; 7 nucleotides line up with TRBD1. V dropped 5 bases and J dropped 6; count of bases not matched to a gene: 7. Germline V lookup: CDR1 SNHLY, CDR2 FYNNEI. CDR3 length: 14 amino acids. CDR3 DNA sequence: TGTGCCAGCAGTACAAAGGGGGCAAGTCAGCCCCAGCATTTT. This codes for CASSTKGASQPQHF.